The entry below describes one TCR beta chain. Many counts were recorded for this clonotype. No cognate antigen has been identified for it. There are no base qualities to consult, and no much larger clone falls within one base. The germline V gene (reference sequence) provides CDR1 SGHNT and CDR2 YYREEE. From V the trimming removes 0 bases and from J it removes 6 bases, while the gene matches leave 9 bases of the junction unaccounted for. The CDR3 covers 16 residues, taking in both the cysteine and the phenylalanine. The read is trimmed to its CDR3 DNA, 48 bases read in frame from base 1. This record belongs to a study of human T cells and chemical hapten exposure (dated by TCRdb to the early 2020s). A note on the overall study: For sensitization, 2% DPC in acetone was applied to a roughly 2 cm by roughly 2 cm area of upper inner arm skin. Patients additionally received weekly therapeutic DPC doses to the scalp throughout the approximately 25-week study period. Patch testing on the upper back used Finn chambers containing 0.01% DPC, with scoring done after 6 days according to International Contact Dermatitis Research Group standards. The mostly female patient cohort included alopecia areata with under or over 50% scalp involvement, alopecia totalis and alopecia universalis. Libraries were pooled for sequencing, and per-sample TCR yields varied mainly because of small differences in library volumes within the pool. Peripheral blood TCR repertoire changes were tracked in vivo in alopecia patients during primary and secondary sensitization to the hapten diphenylcyclopropenone (DPC). Patient blood was sampled pre-sensitization (week 0) and at 2, 6 and about 24 weeks after DPC sensitization. Roughly 30 alopecia patients gave blood for TCR sequencing at one to four time points (pre-sensitization, 2, 6 and 24 weeks).

Here is what the overall study found, with its caveats: All patients had alopecia, a presumed autoimmune disease, so their immune response might differ from that of healthy individuals. DPC sensitization did not change how many TCRs were above 1 in 1000 frequency, and no evidence was found of alterations in global repertoire structure. Compared with pre-sensitization or healthy control sets, expanded TCRs formed significantly more large CDR3 similarity clusters, which is consistent with antigen-driven responses. Patch test score correlated positively with the number of PT1 expanded TCRs, reaching significance at thresholds 8, 16 and 32 but not at 4. Repeated subsampling changed both the strength of the expansion versus patch-test correlation and the threshold at which the correlation became significant.

The time point tag for this specimen amounts to: patch test 3, about 24 weeks after DPC sensitization. The intended sense of this specimen's treatment or condition label: therapeutic diphenylcyclopropenone sensitization with weekly scalp DPC. At every patch-test visit, the blood draw took place before the patch test was put on. Patients were considered eligible if aged 18 to 70, diagnosed with alopecia and deemed suitable for DPC therapy, and patients were excluded if pregnant. Total RNA was isolated from unfractionated whole blood collected in Tempus Blood RNA tubes. Receptor libraries were prepared by RACE. Sequencing relied on a NextSeq 500. During library preparation, unique molecular identifiers were attached to individual cDNA molecules so that TCRs could be counted in a quantitative, reproducible way. Each blood RNA sample was used to sequence both TCR alpha and TCR beta chains. The study's processing was this. The median number of TCRs per sample was some 100,000, ranging from 23,224 to 690,600. V, J and CDR3 annotation of the TCR reads was performed with the Decombinator software suite. For PS versus PT1 abundance plots, all samples were subsampled to the same number of TCRs (28,000). Expanded TCRs were defined as absent before sensitization and observed at least eight times at the 2-week time point. In-frame beta chains were kept once TCRdb had trimmed the public reads at Q25 with fastp and called clones with MiXCR. Each entry is one CDR3 protein sequence, shown with its most common DNA and genes. The V and J calls were not made by the authors but by TCRdb's processing. For this sample the table gives some 71,000 distinct CDR3 sequences, of which around 10% were detected only once. Roughly 1.5% of the sample rests with the top ten.

The source is a woman between 45 and 65 years old with alopecia areata. Some clones in this sample may be carry-over from other donors' samples. The sequence links TRBV5-4 to TRBJ2-3; TRBD1 lines up with 8 middle nucleotides. This specimen consisted of whole blood, obtained in connection with sensitization to the hapten diphenylcyclopropenone (DPC). CDR3 loop: CASSLARQGALDTQYF. The DNA is TGTGCCAGCAGCTTGGCCCGGCAGGGGGCGCTGGATACGCAGTATTTT.